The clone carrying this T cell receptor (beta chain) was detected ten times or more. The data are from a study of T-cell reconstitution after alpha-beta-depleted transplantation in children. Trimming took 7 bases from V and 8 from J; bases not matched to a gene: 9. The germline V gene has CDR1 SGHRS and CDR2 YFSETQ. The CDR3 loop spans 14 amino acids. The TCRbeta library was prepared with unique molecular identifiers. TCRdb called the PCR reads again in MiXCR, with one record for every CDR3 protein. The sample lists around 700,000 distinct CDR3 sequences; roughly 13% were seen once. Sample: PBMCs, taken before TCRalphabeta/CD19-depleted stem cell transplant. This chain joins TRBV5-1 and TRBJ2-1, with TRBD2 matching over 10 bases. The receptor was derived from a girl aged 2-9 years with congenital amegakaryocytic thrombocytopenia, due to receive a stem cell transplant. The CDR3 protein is CASRVSLAGDEQFF. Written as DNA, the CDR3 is TGCGCCAGCCGCGTATCGCTAGCGGGAGATGAGCAGTTCTTC.